This T cell receptor beta chain was documented in a study of CD8+ T cells in alopecia areata. TCR sequencing used cDNA made by reverse transcription of extracted RNA. The repertoire was sequenced with immunoSEQ multiplex PCR; TCRdb's copy has only in-frame clones and lacks some. Of more than 150,000 clones in the sample, about 63% were seen once. The table lists this clone with a count of one. V shed 6 bases and J shed 5 bases, with 10 bases lying between them. The germline V gene has CDR1 LNHDA and CDR2 SQIVND (reference sequence). The CDR3 contains 12 residues. Specimen: CD4+ T cells sorted from blood, collected at week 0. The clonotype originates from a human donor with alopecia areata. The chain links TRBV19 to TRBJ1-2; no reliable D call. The CDR3 loop reads CASRVTEYGYTF. CDR3 nucleotides: TGTGCCAGTAGGGTGACCGAGTATGGCTACACCTTC.